The 19 T cell receptor beta chains given below trace back to one sample, sequenced in a study of patients and donors after allogeneic stem cell transplantation (dated by TCRdb to the early 2020s). Library construction relied on RT-PCR. TCRdb lists the instrument as NextSeq 550. TCRdb trimmed public reads at Q25 via fastp, called clones via MiXCR and kept in-frame beta chains. Records with the same CDR3 protein are collapsed into one entry carrying the most frequent genes and DNA. The sample table lists some 880,000 distinct CDR3 sequences, 18% of them with a count of one. The biggest ten clones account for 6% of the sample. Sequencing was carried out using blood, either unsorted or a sorted T cell fraction (not recorded which). These TCRs come from a human donor who was either an allogeneic HSCT recipient or a stem cell or donor lymphocyte infusion donor (not recorded which). It is not recorded whose cells these are; they may come from a transplant donor.

The table lists this clonotype with a few counts. This chain joins TRBV6-2 or TRBV6-3 and TRBJ2-1; D gene uncertain. Per germline, CDR1 MNHEY and CDR2 SVGEGT. This CDR3 spans 12 amino acids. Trimming took off 2 bases at V and 7 bases at J, with 6 bases between the two ends. The CDR3 bases are TGTGCCAGCAGTTACCCAGTTAATGAGCAGTTCTTC. It encodes CASSYPVNEQFF.

This clonotype was seen a handful of times. V and J are TRBV2 and TRBJ2-7; the D call may be TRBD1 or TRBD2 (5 bases each). This CDR3 region has 13 residues. CDR1 is SNHLY, CDR2 FYNNEI, per germline. V lost 9 bases, J lost 2 bases, and 14 bases lay in between. The CDR3 loop reads CASRRGQTYEQYF. CDR3 nucleotide sequence: TGTGCCAGTCGCCGGGGCCAGACCTACGAGCAGTACTTC.

This clonotype was counted only a few times. The rearrangement joins TRBV9 to TRBJ2-2; 10 nucleotides agree with TRBD2. This CDR3 has 14 amino acids. Germline V lookup: CDR1 SGDLS, CDR2 YYNGEE. The trim removed 2 bases at V and 7 bases at J, leaving 2 bases unmatched. CDR3 loop: CASSVSSGSGELFF. Here the CDR3 DNA reads TGTGCCAGCAGCGTGTCTAGCGGGAGCGGGGAGCTGTTTTTT.

This clonotype appeared many times. The V gene is TRBV12-3 or TRBV12-4, the J gene TRBJ2-7; weak D call: TRBD1 (5 bases). This CDR3 spans 17 amino acids. Trimming removed 0 bases from V and 2 bases from J, with 17 bases in between. The CDR3 nucleotides read TGTGCCAGCAGTTTAGCCGAAAGGGGATTCACCCCCTACGAGCAGTACTTC. This encodes CASSLAERGFTPYEQYF.

This clonotype was counted a few times. This chain uses TRBV15 with TRBJ2-1, with D possibly TRBD1 on 6 matching bases. The V gene's germline CDR1 is LNHNV and CDR2 YYDKDF (reference sequence). The CDR3 contains 13 residues. The V end was cut by 7 bases, the J end by 2 bases, with 9 bases between. CDR3 nucleotides: TGTGCCACCATGGGGGCCGCCTACAATGAGCAGTTCTTC. This codes for CATMGAAYNEQFF.

The rearrangement uses TRBV27 and TRBJ2-2, with D unresolved. V was cut by 8 bases and J by 5 bases, with 15 bases left in between. CDR1 and CDR2 (germline): MNHEY, SMNVEV (reference sequence). This CDR3 comprises 14 residues. The CDR3 region has the DNA TGTGCCAGCTGGGCGCTAGGCGGTACCGGGGAGCTGTTTTTT. This sequence encodes CASWALGGTGELFF.

The chain combines TRBV19 with TRBJ1-2, with 7 bases that match TRBD1. Trimming took 4 bases from V and 0 from J; bases not matched to a gene: 5. The CDR3 has 15 residues. Germline V CDR1 and CDR2: LNHDA, SQIVND (reference sequence). The CDR3: CASSTRQGTNYGYTF. In DNA form, the CDR3 reads TGTGCCAGTAGTACCCGACAGGGAACTAACTATGGCTACACCTTC.

This clonotype was seen ten or more times. The chain employs TRBV4-1 and TRBJ2-7, with 10 bases fitting TRBD1. Trimming took 1 base from V and 1 from J; bases not matched to a gene: 13. Germline V CDR1 and CDR2: MGHRA, YSYEKL. The CDR3 is 19 amino acids. Here the CDR3 DNA reads TGCGCCAGCAGCCAAGGAGGCTTAATGGGGACAGGGGCGTCCTACGAGCAGTACTTC. Translation: CASSQGGLMGTGASYEQYF.

In its sample, this clonotype was seen a few times. The rearrangement links TRBV24-1 to TRBJ2-7; 8 positions agree with TRBD2. Germline trimming cut 4 bases from V and 6 bases from J; bases unmatched to any gene: 7. This CDR3 has 14 amino acids. Germline CDR1 KGHDR, CDR2 SFDVKD. The CDR3 DNA follows: TGTGCCACCAGTGACCCCGGGACTAGTGTCGAGCAGTACTTC. Residues: CATSDPGTSVEQYF.

At least ten counts were recorded for this clonotype. The chain links TRBV6-1 to TRBJ2-1, with a weak D call TRBD1 (6 bases). V dropped 5 bases and J dropped 2 bases, with 7 bases sitting between them. Germline CDR1 is MNHNS and CDR2 is SASEGT. The CDR3 extends over 13 amino acids. CDR3 sequence (DNA): TGTGCCAGCAGTCGGACAGCCTACAATGAGCAGTTCTTC. It specifies CASSRTAYNEQFF.

There are a few counts of this clonotype. This chain joins TRBV9 and TRBJ2-2; no reliable D call. The CDR3 covers 14 residues. Trimming took off 6 bases at V and 6 bases at J, with 15 bases between the two ends. The germline V gene encodes CDR1 SGDLS and CDR2 YYNGEE. The CDR3 is CASTTLSGAGELFF. CDR3 coding DNA: TGTGCCAGCACCACTCTATCCGGCGCCGGGGAGCTGTTTTTT.

CDR3 residues: CASSLINRNTEAFF. In DNA, the CDR3 is TGTGCCAGCAGTTTAATCAATCGGAACACTGAAGCTTTCTTT. This chain joins TRBV27 and TRBJ1-1; D gene unclear. V lost 2 bases to trimming and J lost 1 base, with 8 bases between them. There are 14 residues in the CDR3. CDR1 MNHEY and CDR2 SMNVEV come from the germline V gene (reference sequence).

The V and J genes are TRBV10-3 and TRBJ2-5, with 8 bases matching TRBD1. This CDR3 region has 15 residues. CDR1 is ENHRY, CDR2 SYGVKD, per germline. With 11 bases clipped from V and 2 bases from J, the junction kept 13 bases outside the gene matches. In DNA, the CDR3 is TGTGCCGCCTCGCAACAGGGGGGAGGTCAAGAGACCCAGTACTTC. Its translation is CAASQQGGGQETQYF.

This clonotype was observed a handful of times. V usage is TRBV12-3 or TRBV12-4 and J usage is TRBJ2-7; maybe TRBD1 (5 bases). The CDR3 has 12 amino acids. V gave up 3 bases and J gave up 9 bases, with 12 bases separating them. The CDR3 here is CASSFQGSVQYF. The CDR3 DNA sequence: TGTGCCAGCAGTTTTCAGGGTTCAGTGCAGTACTTC.

V is TRBV7-8 and J is TRBJ2-5, with 10 positions matching TRBD2. CDR1 and CDR2 (germline): SGHVS, FQNEAQ. The V gene end was trimmed by 2 bases and the J gene end by 3 bases; junction bases not matched to a gene: 12. This CDR3 has 18 amino acids. In nucleotides, the CDR3 is TGTGCCAGCAGCTTATCCAGGTGGCTAGCGGGAGTGAAAGAGACCCAGTACTTC. It yields the protein CASSLSRWLAGVKETQYF.

This clonotype was detected a few times. This rearrangement joins TRBV7-9 to TRBJ2-7; TRBD1 might be the D (6 bases). CDR1 and CDR2 from the germline V gene are SEHNR and FQNEAQ (reference sequence). The ends were cut back, 4 bases at V and 2 bases at J, with 18 bases in the middle. The CDR3 extends over 16 amino acids. The CDR3 here is CASSSPRQGTPYEQYF. CDR3 nucleotides: TGTGCCAGCAGCTCCCCCCGTCAGGGGACCCCCTACGAGCAGTACTTC.

This clonotype was detected only a few times. The chain recombines TRBV6-1 with TRBJ1-1; possible D gene TRBD1, 5 bases. V was shortened by 6 bases and J by 1 base, with 15 bases between the two germline ends. The CDR3 is made up of 15 amino acids. Per the germline V gene, CDR1 is MNHNS and CDR2 is SASEGT. CDR3 loop: CASRHQTARNTEAFF. The CDR3 DNA follows: TGTGCCAGCAGACATCAGACAGCGAGGAACACTGAAGCTTTCTTT.

The J gene is TRBJ2-2, the V gene TRBV6-1, with 8 bases matching TRBD2. Trimming removed 6 bases from V and 5 bases from J; junction bases left unmatched: 8. The length of the CDR3 is 15 residues. In germline, CDR1 is MNHNS, CDR2 SASEGT. CDR3 in amino acids: CASSHLAGWTGELFF. The CDR3 DNA is TGTGCCAGCAGCCACTTAGCGGGGTGGACCGGGGAGCTGTTTTTT.

This clonotype has just a few counts. V is TRBV6-1 and J is TRBJ2-1, with TRBD1 identical over 7 bases. The germline V gene encodes CDR1 MNHNS and CDR2 SASEGT. The V segment lost 8 bases and the J segment 5 bases; nucleotides outside the gene matches: 6. The length of the CDR3 is 13 residues. For the CDR3, the DNA is TGTGCCAGCGCACAGGGGCTCAACAATGAGCAGTTCTTC. Protein product: CASAQGLNNEQFF.